A single T cell receptor (beta chain) is shown here with its context. J gave up 3 bases and V 3 bases, and 5 bases lay outside the gene matches. Germline V CDR1 and CDR2: SGHRS, YFSETQ. CDR3 length: 14 amino acids. This specimen belongs to a study of cytomegalovirus exposure and HLA in healthy donors. PCR employed 60 Vbeta and 13 Jbeta primers. This table comes from immunoSEQ multiplex PCR, and its TCRdb copy is limited to in-frame clones, with some not included. This sample has about 82,000 clones; 74% occur once, and the top ten carry more than 8.5%. The sequenced sample consisted of PBMCs. The receptor comes from a man aged 40-50 years in good health and CMV-seropositive. The chain uses TRBV5-1 and TRBJ1-1; the match to TRBD1 covers 7 bases. The CDR3 region is CASSSGGRDTEAFF. In DNA, the CDR3 is TGCGCCAGCAGCTCAGGGGGTAGGGACACTGAAGCTTTCTTT. Looking up the rest from reference TRBV5-1 and TRBJ1-1 gives the full variable domain: KAGVTQTPRYLIKTRGQQVTLSCSPISGHRSVSWYQQTPGQGLQFLFEYFSETQRNKGNFPGRFSGRQFSNSRSEMNVSTLELGDSALYLCASSSGGRDTEAFFGQGTRLTVV.